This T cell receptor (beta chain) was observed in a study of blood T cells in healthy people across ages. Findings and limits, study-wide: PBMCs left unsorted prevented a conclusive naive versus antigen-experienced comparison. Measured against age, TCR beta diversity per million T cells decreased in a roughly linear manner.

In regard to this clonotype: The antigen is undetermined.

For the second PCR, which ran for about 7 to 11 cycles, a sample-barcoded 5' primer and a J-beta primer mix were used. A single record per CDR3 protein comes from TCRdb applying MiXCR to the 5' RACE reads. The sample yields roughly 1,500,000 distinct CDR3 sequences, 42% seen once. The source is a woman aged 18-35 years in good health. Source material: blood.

The chain's CDR3 is CASSDGPGDTEAFF. CDR3 DNA sequence: TGTGCCAGCAGTGACGGCCCAGGGGACACTGAAGCTTTCTTT. The rearrangement uses TRBV6-4 and TRBJ1-1, with a weak D call TRBD1 (6 bases). The germline V gene has CDR1 MRHNA and CDR2 SNTAGT. The CDR3 sequence is 14 residues long. The V and J ends lost 2 bases and 3 bases respectively, with 10 bases between them.